The T cell receptor (beta chain) under discussion was sequenced for a study of Ad26.COV2.S vaccination and SARS-CoV-2 variants. Overall study context: Once, or twice with 56 days between doses, Ad26.COV2.S was given intramuscularly. General study results and limits: Those who received the vaccine showed greater spike-specific TCR breadth than those given placebo.

On this clone: The target antigen is unknown.

Germline-derived CDR1 and CDR2 are MNHEY and SVGAGI. Unmatched junction bases numbered 9, after V lost 5 bases and J lost 5 bases. CDR3 length: 14 amino acids. Treatment here: around 19 received Ad26.COV2.S at low or high dose, single or two shots; 5 received placebo; per-sample allocation not given. Sampling was done on day 63 after the first vaccine or placebo injection. This adult donor, from Boston, was 18-55 years old. Clones were read by immunoSEQ multiplex PCR, and TCRdb kept only the in-frame ones, dropping some. The table includes 400,000 to 500,000 clones, roughly 90% detected once. Sequenced here: peripheral blood, sampled in a trial of Ad26.COV2.S vaccine versus placebo. The V call is TRBV6-5, the J call TRBJ2-7; TRBD1 agrees at 7 bases. The receptor comes from a person between 18 and 65 years old who received the Ad26.COV2.S COVID-19 vaccine or a placebo. CDR3 sequence reads: CASSTPPGQDEQYF. CDR3 nucleotides: TGTGCCAGCAGTACCCCCCCAGGACAGGACGAGCAGTACTTC.